Each of the 31 T cell receptor beta chains below was sequenced from the same sample in a study of T-cell memory formation after mild COVID-19. TCRdb re-called the 5' RACE reads through MiXCR, storing one row per CDR3 protein. The data contain around 250,000 distinct CDR3 sequences, just over 15% of them seen just once; the ten biggest clones take up less than 2.5%. Sequencing was performed on PBMCs or a T cell subset sorted from them (not recorded which). These receptors originate from an adult woman who had mild COVID-19 (a few samples of this study predate the infection). Cell type and time point are not known.

The gene calls are TRBV10-3 and TRBJ2-1, with TRBD2 identical over 13 bases. Trimming took 0 bases from V and 3 from J; bases not matched to a gene: 5. The CDR3 is 18 amino acids. The germline V gene has CDR1 ENHRY and CDR2 SYGVKD. Written as DNA, the CDR3 is TGTGCCATCAGTGAGTCCGGACTAGCGGGGGAAATCTACAATGAGCAGTTCTTC. Its translation is CAISESGLAGEIYNEQFF.

This clonotype was recorded a few times. The V call is TRBV7-2, the J call TRBJ1-1; D uncertain. Germline assignment: CDR1 SGHTA and CDR2 FQGNSA. The V end was cut by 5 bases, the J end by 1 base, with 11 bases between. The CDR3 contains 14 residues. The CDR3 DNA reads TGTGCCAGCAGCCACCCGCGAAAGAACACTGAAGCTTTCTTT. Its protein product is CASSHPRKNTEAFF.

In this sample, this clonotype turned up many times. The chain employs TRBV12-3 or TRBV12-4 and TRBJ2-1; 7 bases match TRBD2. This CDR3 has 14 amino acids. Trimming cost V 4 bases and J 9 bases; bases outside gene matches: 9. CDR3 in DNA: TGTGCCAGCAGTTCCGGGACTAATCCGGGTGAGCAGTTCTTC. It specifies CASSSGTNPGEQFF.

The V call is TRBV6-1, the J call TRBJ1-1; D is perhaps TRBD1 (5 bases). CDR3 length: 14 amino acids. V lost 8 bases to trimming and J lost 5 bases, with 18 bases between them. The germline V gene has CDR1 MNHNS and CDR2 SASEGT. CDR3 DNA sequence: TGTGCCAGCTCGGACCCGACGGGGACGACTGAAGCTTTCTTT. Protein product: CASSDPTGTTEAFF.

This clonotype occurred once. The rearrangement uses TRBV29-1 and TRBJ2-6; D not certain. The CDR3 runs to 14 residues. Trimming left V 4 bases short and J 15 bases short, with 22 bases between. Germline loops: CDR1 SQVTM, CDR2 ANQGSEA. CDR3 nucleotides: TGCAGCGTTGCAAGTGCGCATGGGAACCTCAACCTGACTTTC. Residues: CSVASAHGNLNLTF.

The chain joins TRBV4-1 to TRBJ1-1; perhaps TRBD1 as D (6 bases). The CDR3 runs 15 residues. Germline values: CDR1 MGHRA, CDR2 YSYEKL. Trimming left V 3 bases short and J 3 bases short, with 14 bases between. CDR3 sequence reads: CASSHPQGTDTEAFF. CDR3 DNA sequence: TGCGCCAGCAGCCACCCACAGGGAACTGACACTGAAGCTTTCTTT.

This sequence joins TRBV18 and TRBJ2-1; D is tentatively TRBD1 or TRBD2 (5 bases each). The CDR3 contains 15 residues. With 1 base removed from V and 7 bases from J, the gap between germline ends came to 14 bases. In germline, CDR1 is KGHSH, CDR2 LQKENI. The CDR3 loop reads CASSPRSRETNEQFF. The CDR3 region has the DNA TGTGCCAGCTCACCACGATCCAGGGAGACAAATGAGCAGTTCTTC.

J is TRBJ2-7 and V is TRBV5-1, with TRBD1 matching over 10 bases. CDR1 is SGHRS, CDR2 YFSETQ, per germline. Trimming cost V 4 bases and J 9 bases; bases outside gene matches: 7. This CDR3 is built from 13 residues. The CDR3 region has the DNA TGCGCCAGCAGCCCCGACAGGGGGCGAGCGCAGTACTTC. The encoded protein is CASSPDRGRAQYF.

A word on this clonotype: Mismatch with germline at one junction end may stem from a read error. V gene TRBV7-7 combines with J gene TRBJ2-3; D is undetermined. Germline lookup yields CDR1 SSHAT and CDR2 FNYEAQ (reference sequence). There are 14 residues in the CDR3. As DNA, the CDR3 is TGTGCTAGCAGCTTAGCTTCGTCAGGAGATACGCAGTATTTT. This encodes CASSLASSGDTQYF. Variable domain in full (rest from reference TRBV7-7 and TRBJ2-3): GAGVSQSPRYKVTKRGQDVTLRCDPISSHATLYWYQQALGQGPEFLTYFNYEAQPDKSGLPSDRFSAERPEGSISTLTIQRTEQRDSAMYRCASSLASSGDTQYFGPGTRLTVL.

This clonotype was detected only a few times. The chain links TRBV20-1 to TRBJ1-1; weak D call: TRBD1 (6 bases). Per germline, CDR1 DFQATT and CDR2 SNEGSKA (reference sequence). This CDR3 has 17 residues. With 2 bases removed from V and 2 bases from J, the gap between germline ends came to 21 bases. Written as DNA, the CDR3 is TGCAGTGCTAGAAAGGGGGTTCGGATGGCGCTTAACACTGAAGCTTTCTTT. This encodes CSARKGVRMALNTEAFF.

The table lists this clonotype with a few counts. The V and J genes are TRBV12-3 or TRBV12-4 and TRBJ2-5; TRBD1 aligns across 9 bases. The V and J ends lost 5 bases and 4 bases, in that order; junction bases with no gene match: 8. CDR3 size: 15 residues. This chain's CDR3 is CASSAGDRVVETQYF. CDR3 in DNA: TGTGCCAGCAGTGCCGGGGACAGGGTGGTAGAGACCCAGTACTTC.

The chain combines TRBV12-3 or TRBV12-4 with TRBJ1-1; D may be TRBD1 (6 bases). V was cut by 5 bases and J by 3 bases, with 16 bases left in between. The CDR3 totals 15 residues. The CDR3 is CASSRTGRSDTEAFF. DNA for the CDR3: TGTGCCAGCAGTCGTACAGGGAGGTCGGACACTGAAGCTTTCTTT.

This chain uses TRBV20-1 with TRBJ2-7; unclear D gene. V was cut by 0 bases and J by 6 bases, with 18 bases left in between. The germline V gene encodes CDR1 DFQATT and CDR2 SNEGSKA (reference sequence). The CDR3 covers 15 residues. This CDR3 is CSARDVGKGGLEQYF. The CDR3 DNA reads TGCAGTGCTAGAGATGTGGGGAAGGGTGGGCTCGAGCAGTACTTC.

As to this clonotype: The junction and the germline gene differ at one end; a read error may be behind it. This chain uses TRBV6-5 with TRBJ2-1; D uncertain. Germline V gene data show CDR1 as MNHEY and CDR2 as SVGAGI. The CDR3 consists of 12 residues. CDR3 amino acids: CASSPPLGSRHF. The CDR3 DNA reads TGTGCCAGCAGCCCTCCACTGGGGTCCAGACACTTC.

The rearrangement uses TRBV6-5 and TRBJ2-1, with 8 bases identical to TRBD2. Germline CDR1 is MNHEY and CDR2 is SVGAGI. CDR3 length: 16 residues. V trimming: 2 bases; J trimming: 7 bases; junction bases outside the gene matches: 10. For the CDR3, the DNA is TGTGCCAGCAGTTACAGAAGCGGGAGAGGGAATAATGAGCAGTTCTTC. Residues: CASSYRSGRGNNEQFF.

This rearrangement joins TRBV7-2 to TRBJ2-2; tentatively, D is TRBD2 (5 bases). This CDR3 is 12 amino acids long. The V end was cut by 8 bases, the J end by 7 bases, with 11 bases between. Germline assignment: CDR1 SGHTA and CDR2 FQGNSA. The CDR3 DNA reads TGTGCCAGCTTAGCGCTACGCGGGGAGCTGTTTTTT. The encoded protein is CASLALRGELFF.

This clonotype appeared a few times. The chain recombines TRBV9 with TRBJ1-2; 7 nucleotides agree with TRBD1. CDR3 length: 14 residues. V trimming: 0 bases; J trimming: 7 bases; junction bases outside the gene matches: 6. Germline values: CDR1 SGDLS, CDR2 YYNGEE. The CDR3, as DNA: TGTGCCAGCAGCGTAGACAGGGGCGCCTCTGGCTACACCTTC. This sequence encodes CASSVDRGASGYTF.

The chain combines TRBV25-1 with TRBJ1-1, with 7 bases matching TRBD1. Germline V gives CDR1 MGHDK, CDR2 SYGVNS. The CDR3 contains 12 residues. V lost 2 bases, J lost 12 bases, and 6 bases stayed unmatched. The CDR3, as DNA: TGTGCCAGCAGTGAACGACAGGGTGCGACTTTCTTT. It is translated as CASSERQGATFF. Full variable domain (remainder filled in from reference TRBV25-1 and TRBJ1-1): EADIYQTPRYLVIGTGKKITLECSQTMGHDKMYWYQQDPGMELHLIHYSYGVNSTEKGDLSSESTVSRIRTEHFPLTLESARPSHTSQYLCASSERQGATFFGQGTRLTVV.

This clonotype was seen a handful of times. This chain joins TRBV5-1 and TRBJ2-7; tentative D call: TRBD1 (6 bases). The V end lost 4 bases, the J end lost 4 bases, and 12 bases lay between the germline ends. The length of the CDR3 is 13 residues. In germline, CDR1 is SGHRS, CDR2 YFSETQ. The CDR3 sequence is CASSIGQFYEQYF. For the CDR3, the DNA is TGCGCCAGCAGCATAGGACAGTTTTACGAGCAGTACTTC.

This clonotype has only a few counts. The V and J genes are TRBV19 and TRBJ1-2; 7 nucleotides match TRBD1. Trimming at V came to 1 base and at J to 6 bases, leaving 5 bases not matched to a gene. From germline, CDR1 is LNHDA and CDR2 SQIVND (reference sequence). The CDR3 contains 14 residues. In DNA, the CDR3 is TGTGCCAGTAGTATAGGAGGGGGCCGGGATGGCTACACCTTC. Protein product: CASSIGGGRDGYTF. Together with reference TRBV19 and TRBJ1-2, the CDR3 gives the full variable domain: DGGITQSPKYLFRKEGQNVTLSCEQNLNHDAMYWYRQDPGQGLRLIYYSQIVNDFQKGDIAEGYSVSREKKESFPLTVTSAQKNPTAFYLCASSIGGGRDGYTFGSGTRLTVV.

The chain recombines TRBV24-1 with TRBJ2-7; the match to TRBD1 covers 8 bases. The CDR3 has 12 amino acids. Germline lookup yields CDR1 KGHDR and CDR2 SFDVKD. The ends lost 9 bases at V and 8 bases at J; junction bases unmatched: 8. The CDR3 DNA reads TGTGCCACCGGACAGGGCGAGTACAAGCAGTACTTC. As protein: CATGQGEYKQYF.

This clonotype appeared a few times. A read error may produce the germline difference seen at one junction end. This chain uses TRBV3-1 with TRBJ2-3; perhaps D is TRBD1 or TRBD2 (6 bases each). Germline values: CDR1 LGHDT, CDR2 YNNKEL (reference sequence). The CDR3 totals 16 residues. The DNA of the CDR3 is TGTGCCAGCAGCACCTACAGAGGGGGGAGCATAGATACGCAGTATTTT. It specifies CASSTYRGGSIDTQYF.

This clonotype showed up just a few times. The chain joins TRBV2 to TRBJ2-3; tentatively, D is TRBD2 (6 bases). CDR3 size: 15 residues. V shed 3 bases and J shed 9 bases, with 19 bases lying between them. CDR1 and CDR2 (germline): SNHLY, FYNNEI. The DNA of the CDR3 is TGTGCCAGCAGTGAGGACTACCCAACTCGTAAGACGCAGTATTTT. As protein: CASSEDYPTRKTQYF.

The rearrangement links TRBV7-8 to TRBJ2-3; D gene uncertain. The CDR3 has 15 residues. The germline gives CDR1 SGHVS, CDR2 FQNEAQ. Trimming cost V 8 bases and J 0 bases, with 15 bases left between them. The CDR3 here is CASARLTPSTDTQYF. CDR3 DNA sequence: TGTGCCAGCGCTAGGCTTACACCTAGCACAGATACGCAGTATTTT.

This clonotype was counted a few times. The chain carries TRBV12-3 or TRBV12-4 and TRBJ2-6; TRBD1 agrees at 8 bases. V was clipped by 0 bases and J by 1 base; unmatched bases: 11. The CDR3 runs 20 residues. The CDR3 region is CASSLASRGLLRSGANVLTF. In DNA, the CDR3 is TGTGCCAGCAGTTTAGCGTCCAGGGGGCTTCTTAGGTCTGGGGCCAACGTCCTGACTTTC.

The J gene is TRBJ2-3, the V gene TRBV7-9, with D possibly matching TRBD2 (5 bases). Per the germline V gene, CDR1 is SEHNR and CDR2 is FQNEAQ (reference sequence). This CDR3 is built from 14 residues. The V gene lost 7 bases and the J gene lost 4 bases, with 15 bases spanning the gap. The CDR3 spells CASNRGPAADTQYF. The CDR3 DNA follows: TGTGCCAGCAACCGGGGTCCAGCAGCAGATACGCAGTATTTT.

This clonotype showed up many times. This chain connects TRBV4-1 to TRBJ2-5; the D is unclear. The V end was cut by 4 bases, the J end by 1 base, with 10 bases between. The CDR3 is made up of 14 amino acids. Germline V lookup: CDR1 MGHRA, CDR2 YSYEKL. The CDR3 sequence is CASSRDVFQETQYF. CDR3 bases: TGCGCCAGCAGCCGAGACGTGTTCCAAGAGACCCAGTACTTC.

CDR3 in DNA: TGCAGTGCTAGCCAAGGGACGGATCAGCCCCAGCATTTT. It translates to CSASQGTDQPQHF. The V gene is TRBV20-1, the J gene TRBJ1-5; the D gene is possibly TRBD1 (5 bases). Germline assignment: CDR1 DFQATT and CDR2 SNEGSKA (reference sequence). Trimming left V 3 bases short and J 5 bases short, with 11 bases between. The CDR3 has 13 residues.

V gene TRBV4-2 combines with J gene TRBJ2-7; TRBD1 matches 7 bases. The CDR3 is 16 residues long. Trimming cost V 0 bases and J 2 bases; bases outside gene matches: 7. CDR1 and CDR2 from the germline V gene are LGHNA and YNFKEQ. This chain's CDR3 is CASSQDPGDSAYEQYF. The CDR3 nucleotides are TGTGCCAGCAGCCAAGATCCCGGGGACAGCGCCTACGAGCAGTACTTC.

This clonotype was counted many times. The chain combines TRBV3-1 with TRBJ1-2; 7 bases map to TRBD1. There are 15 residues in the CDR3. Germline loops: CDR1 LGHDT, CDR2 YNNKEL (reference sequence). V was clipped by 5 bases and J by 2 bases; unmatched bases: 8. This CDR3 is CASSVWDRPNYGYTF. DNA of the CDR3: TGTGCCAGCAGCGTATGGGACAGACCCAACTATGGCTACACCTTC.

This clonotype turned up a few times. The CDR3, as DNA: TGCGCCAGCAGCTTCCAGCGGAGCTCCTACAATGAGCAGTTCTTC. It specifies CASSFQRSSYNEQFF. The chain carries TRBV5-1 and TRBJ2-1; a weak D match, TRBD2 (5 bases). There are 15 residues in the CDR3. V was clipped by 2 bases and J by 0 bases, with 9 bases between them. In germline, CDR1 is SGHRS, CDR2 YFSETQ.